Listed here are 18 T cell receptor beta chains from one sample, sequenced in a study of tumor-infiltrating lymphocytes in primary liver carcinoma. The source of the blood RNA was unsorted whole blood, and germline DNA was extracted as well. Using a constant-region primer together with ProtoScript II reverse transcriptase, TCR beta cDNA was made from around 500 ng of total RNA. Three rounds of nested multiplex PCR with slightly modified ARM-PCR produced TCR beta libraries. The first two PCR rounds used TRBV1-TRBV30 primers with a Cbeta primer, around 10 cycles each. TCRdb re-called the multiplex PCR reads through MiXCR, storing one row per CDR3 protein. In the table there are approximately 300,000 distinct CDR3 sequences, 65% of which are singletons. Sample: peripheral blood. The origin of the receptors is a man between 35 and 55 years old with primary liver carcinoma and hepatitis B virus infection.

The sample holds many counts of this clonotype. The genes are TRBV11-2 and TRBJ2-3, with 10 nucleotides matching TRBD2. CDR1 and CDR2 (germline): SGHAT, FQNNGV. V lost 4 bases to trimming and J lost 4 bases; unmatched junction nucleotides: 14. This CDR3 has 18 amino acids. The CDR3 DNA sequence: TGTGCCAGCAGCTCCTTGGGGCTAGCGGGAGCTAGCCCAGATACGCAGTATTTT. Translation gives CASSSLGLAGASPDTQYF.

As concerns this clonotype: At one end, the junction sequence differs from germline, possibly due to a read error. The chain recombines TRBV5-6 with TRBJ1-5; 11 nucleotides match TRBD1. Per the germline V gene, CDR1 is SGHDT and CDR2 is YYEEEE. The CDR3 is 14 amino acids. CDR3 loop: CATSFGTGGGPQHF. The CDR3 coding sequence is TGTGCCACCAGCTTCGGGACAGGGGGGGGTCCCCAGCATTTT.

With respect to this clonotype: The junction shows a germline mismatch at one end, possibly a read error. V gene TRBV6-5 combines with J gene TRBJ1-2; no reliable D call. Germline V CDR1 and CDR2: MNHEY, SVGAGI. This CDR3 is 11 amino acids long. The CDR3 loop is CASSAGIGYTF. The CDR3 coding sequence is TGTGCCAGCAGTGCCGGGATAGGCTATACCTTC.

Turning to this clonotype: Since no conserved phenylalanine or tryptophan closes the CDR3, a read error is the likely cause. This CDR3 reads CSVEVRDRAGNEQFL. The CDR3 coding sequence is TGCAGCGTTGAAGTTAGAGACAGGGCGGGTAATGAGCAGTTCCTC. The V and J genes are TRBV29-1 and TRBJ2-1, with 7 bases fitting TRBD1. CDR3 length: 15 residues. V lost 1 base and J lost 7; bases outside the gene matches: 10. CDR1 and CDR2 (germline): SQVTM, ANQGSEA.

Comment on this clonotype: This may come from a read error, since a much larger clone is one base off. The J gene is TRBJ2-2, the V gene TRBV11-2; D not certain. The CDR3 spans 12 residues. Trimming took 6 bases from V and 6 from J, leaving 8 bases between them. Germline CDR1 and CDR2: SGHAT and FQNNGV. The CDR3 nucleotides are TGTGCCAGCAGACCTCTACCCGGGGAGCTGTTTTTT. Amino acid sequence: CASRPLPGELFF.

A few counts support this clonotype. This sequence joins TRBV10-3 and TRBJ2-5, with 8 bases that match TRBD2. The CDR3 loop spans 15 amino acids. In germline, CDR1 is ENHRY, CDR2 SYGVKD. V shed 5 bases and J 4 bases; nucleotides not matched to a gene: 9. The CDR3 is CAISLSLAGGETQYF. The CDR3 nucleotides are TGTGCCATCAGTTTATCCCTTGCGGGAGGAGAGACCCAGTACTTC.

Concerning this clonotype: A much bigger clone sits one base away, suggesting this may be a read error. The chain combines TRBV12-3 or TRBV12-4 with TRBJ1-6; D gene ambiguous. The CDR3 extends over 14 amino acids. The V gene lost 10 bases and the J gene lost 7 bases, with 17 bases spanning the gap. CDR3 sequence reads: CATRTTVGNSPLHF. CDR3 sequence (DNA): TGTGCCACCAGGACGACTGTCGGGAATTCACCCCTCCACTTT.

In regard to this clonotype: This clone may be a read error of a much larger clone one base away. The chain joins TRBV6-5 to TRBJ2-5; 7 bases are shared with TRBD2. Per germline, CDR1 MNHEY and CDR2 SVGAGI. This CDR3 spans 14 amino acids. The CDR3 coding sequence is TGTGCCAGCATTTACCTCGGGGGGAGGGGGACCCAGTACTTC. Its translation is CASIYLGGRGTQYF.

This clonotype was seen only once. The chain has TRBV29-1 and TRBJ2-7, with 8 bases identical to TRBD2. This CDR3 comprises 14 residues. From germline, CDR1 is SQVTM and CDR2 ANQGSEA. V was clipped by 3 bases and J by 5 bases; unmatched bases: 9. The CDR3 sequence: CSVEEPSGSNEQYF. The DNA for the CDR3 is TGCAGCGTTGAGGAACCCAGCGGGAGCAACGAGCAGTACTTC.

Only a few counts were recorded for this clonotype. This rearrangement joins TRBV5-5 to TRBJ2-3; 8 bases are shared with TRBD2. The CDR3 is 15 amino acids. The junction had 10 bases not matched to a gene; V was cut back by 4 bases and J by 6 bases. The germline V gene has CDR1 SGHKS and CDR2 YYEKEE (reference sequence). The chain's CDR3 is CASSHSGSRGDTQYF. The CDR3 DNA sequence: TGTGCCAGCAGCCACAGCGGGAGCAGGGGCGATACGCAGTATTTT.

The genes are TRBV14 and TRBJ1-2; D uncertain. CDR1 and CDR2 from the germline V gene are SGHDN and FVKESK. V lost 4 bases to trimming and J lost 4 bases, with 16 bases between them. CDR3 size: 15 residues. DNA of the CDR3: TGTGCCAGCAGCCGAGATGGATTGGCAGGCTATGGCTACACCTTC. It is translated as CASSRDGLAGYGYTF.

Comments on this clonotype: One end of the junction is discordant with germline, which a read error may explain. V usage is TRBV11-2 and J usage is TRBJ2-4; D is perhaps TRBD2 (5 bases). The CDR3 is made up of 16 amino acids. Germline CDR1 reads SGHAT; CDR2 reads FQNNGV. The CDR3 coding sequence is TGTGCCAGCAGCTTAGTGGCATTGCTAGCCAAGAACATTCAGTACTTC. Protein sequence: CASSLVALLAKNIQYF.

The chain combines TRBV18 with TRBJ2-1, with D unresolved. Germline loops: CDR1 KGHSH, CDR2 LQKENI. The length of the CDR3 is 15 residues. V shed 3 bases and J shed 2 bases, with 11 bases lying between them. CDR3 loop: CASSPQDGAYNEQFF. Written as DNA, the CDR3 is TGTGCCAGCTCACCTCAGGACGGAGCCTACAATGAGCAGTTCTTC.

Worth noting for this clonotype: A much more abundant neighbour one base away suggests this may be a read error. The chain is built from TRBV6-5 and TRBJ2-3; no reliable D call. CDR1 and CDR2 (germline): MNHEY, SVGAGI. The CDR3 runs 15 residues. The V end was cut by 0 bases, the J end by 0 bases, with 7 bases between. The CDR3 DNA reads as TGTGCCAGCAGTTACTCAGACCATAGCACAGATACGCAGTATTTT. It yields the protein CASSYSDHSTDTQYF.

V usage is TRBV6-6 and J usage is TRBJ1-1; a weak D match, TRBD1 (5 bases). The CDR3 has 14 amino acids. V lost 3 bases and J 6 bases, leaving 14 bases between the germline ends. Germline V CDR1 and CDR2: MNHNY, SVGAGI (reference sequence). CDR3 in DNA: TGTGCCAGCAGTTATCCAGGGCGGGACTCTGAAGCTTTCTTT. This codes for CASSYPGRDSEAFF.

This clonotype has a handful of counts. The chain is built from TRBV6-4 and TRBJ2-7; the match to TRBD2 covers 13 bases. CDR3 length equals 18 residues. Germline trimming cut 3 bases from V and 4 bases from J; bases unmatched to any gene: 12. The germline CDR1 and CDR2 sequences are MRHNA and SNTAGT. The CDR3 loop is CASSDGTSGIPSGYEQYF. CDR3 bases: TGTGCCAGCAGTGATGGGACTAGCGGGATCCCATCAGGGTACGAGCAGTACTTC.

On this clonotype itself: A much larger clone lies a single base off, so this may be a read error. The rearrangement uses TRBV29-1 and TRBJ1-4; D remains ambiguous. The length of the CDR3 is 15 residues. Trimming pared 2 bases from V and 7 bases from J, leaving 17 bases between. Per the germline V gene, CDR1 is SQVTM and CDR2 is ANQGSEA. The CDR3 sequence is CSVEFNTASSEKLFF. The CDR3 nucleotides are TGCAGCGTTGAATTTAACACAGCGTCTAGTGAAAAACTGTTTTTT.

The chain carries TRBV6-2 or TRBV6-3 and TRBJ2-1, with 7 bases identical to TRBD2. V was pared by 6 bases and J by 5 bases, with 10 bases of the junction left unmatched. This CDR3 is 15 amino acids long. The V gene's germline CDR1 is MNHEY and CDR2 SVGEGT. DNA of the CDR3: TGTGCCAGCAGGAAAATGGGACTAAGTCACAATGAGCAGTTCTTC. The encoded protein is CASRKMGLSHNEQFF.